A single sample gave rise to the 9 T cell receptor beta chains below, sequenced in a study of blood T cell repertoires in COVID-19. The protocol was immunoSEQ multiplex PCR, while the TCRdb copy is restricted to in-frame clones and leaves out a portion. The table lists 300,000 or so clones, just under 85% of them singletons, with approximately 3.8% in the top ten. Sample: peripheral blood. The receptors shown here come from a woman in her 50s with active or convalescent COVID-19.

The chain combines TRBV5-1 with TRBJ2-7; TRBD1 matches at 9 bases. The CDR3 is 14 residues long. Germline CDR1 reads SGHRS; CDR2 reads YFSETQ. V shed 3 bases and J 7 bases; nucleotides not matched to a gene: 8. CDR3 DNA: TGCGCCAGCAGCTGGGCACAGGGGGCGGAAGAGCAGTACTTC. Amino acid sequence: CASSWAQGAEEQYF. Full variable domain (remainder filled in from reference TRBV5-1 and TRBJ2-7): KAGVTQTPRYLIKTRGQQVTLSCSPISGHRSVSWYQQTPGQGLQFLFEYFSETQRNKGNFPGRFSGRQFSNSRSEMNVSTLELGDSALYLCASSWAQGAEEQYFGPGTRLTVT.

The V call is TRBV11-3, the J call TRBJ2-5; tentative D call: TRBD1 (6 bases). Germline CDR1 reads SGHNT; CDR2 reads YENEEA. This CDR3 contains 13 residues. V was trimmed by 5 bases and J by 5 bases, leaving 12 bases between them. CDR3 sequence reads: CASSDTGSETQYF. CDR3 nucleotide sequence: TGTGCCAGCAGCGACACAGGGAGCGAGACCCAGTACTTC.

The chain employs TRBV6-2 or TRBV6-3 and TRBJ2-3; D possibly corresponds to TRBD2 (5 bases). Germline assignment: CDR1 MNHEY and CDR2 SVGEGT. The CDR3 sequence is 17 residues long. V was shortened by 0 bases and J by 4 bases, with 17 bases between the two germline ends. The CDR3 DNA follows: TGTGCCAGCAGTTACTCGACGGGAATGAGGGCTCCAGATACGCAGTATTTT. Residues: CASSYSTGMRAPDTQYF.

The chain uses TRBV28 and TRBJ1-2, with TRBD1 identical over 9 bases. Germline V gene lookup returns CDR1 MDHEN and CDR2 SYDVKM. Trimming at V came to 6 bases and at J to 5 bases, leaving 16 bases not matched to a gene. This CDR3 is built from 17 residues. CDR3 nucleotides: TGTGCCAGCAGGTCGGACGCTGTGGGACAGGGCCTTTATGGCTACACCTTC. It translates to CASRSDAVGQGLYGYTF.

This clone was recorded once. The genes are TRBV7-2 and TRBJ2-1, with D possibly being TRBD1 (6 bases). In germline, CDR1 is SGHTA, CDR2 FQGNSA. The V end lost 1 base, the J end lost 4 bases, and 14 bases lay between the germline ends. The CDR3 length is 16 residues. The CDR3 nucleotides read TGTGCCAGCAGCTTAGGAACAGGGAGACCTTACAATGAGCAGTTCTTC. It yields the protein CASSLGTGRPYNEQFF.

The J gene is TRBJ1-4, the V gene TRBV18, with 8 bases lining up with TRBD1. This CDR3 has 15 amino acids. The junction had 7 bases not matched to a gene; V was cut back by 3 bases and J by 7 bases. Germline V lookup: CDR1 KGHSH, CDR2 LQKENI. The DNA of the CDR3 is TGTGCCAGCTCACCTATGGGACAGGACGCTGAAAAACTGTTTTTT. The encoded protein is CASSPMGQDAEKLFF.

The rearrangement joins TRBV28 to TRBJ2-4; D unclear. Germline CDR1 is MDHEN and CDR2 is SYDVKM. This CDR3 has 13 amino acids. The V gene lost 4 bases and the J gene lost 1 base, with 5 bases spanning the gap. This CDR3 is CASSSPAKNIQYF. Here the CDR3 DNA reads TGTGCCAGCAGTTCCCCGGCCAAAAACATTCAGTACTTC.

The chain recombines TRBV7-6 with TRBJ1-4, with 11 bases matching TRBD1. This CDR3 is 15 amino acids long. Trimming took 5 bases from V and 6 from J; bases not matched to a gene: 5. Germline CDR1 reads SGHVS; CDR2 reads FNYEAQ. This CDR3 is CASSHGTGGYEKLFF. As DNA, the CDR3 is TGTGCCAGCAGCCACGGGACAGGGGGATATGAAAAACTGTTTTTT. The full variable domain, rest sourced from reference TRBV7-6 and TRBJ1-4, is GAGVSQSPRYKVTKRGQDVALRCDPISGHVSLYWYRQALGQGPEFLTYFNYEAQQDKSGLPNDRFSAERPEGSISTLTIQRTEQRDSAMYRCASSHGTGGYEKLFFGSGTQLSVL.

Worth noting for this clone: Other nucleotide sequences from this sample produce the same CDR3. J is TRBJ1-3 and V is TRBV19; 7 bases align to TRBD1. V was pared by 6 bases and J by 0 bases, with 5 bases of the junction left unmatched. CDR1 and CDR2 (germline): LNHDA, SQIVND (reference sequence). The CDR3 sequence is 15 residues long. Written as DNA, the CDR3 is TGTGCCAGTAGCCTGGGACAGAGCTCTGGAAACACCATATATTTT. Protein product: CASSLGQSSGNTIYF.